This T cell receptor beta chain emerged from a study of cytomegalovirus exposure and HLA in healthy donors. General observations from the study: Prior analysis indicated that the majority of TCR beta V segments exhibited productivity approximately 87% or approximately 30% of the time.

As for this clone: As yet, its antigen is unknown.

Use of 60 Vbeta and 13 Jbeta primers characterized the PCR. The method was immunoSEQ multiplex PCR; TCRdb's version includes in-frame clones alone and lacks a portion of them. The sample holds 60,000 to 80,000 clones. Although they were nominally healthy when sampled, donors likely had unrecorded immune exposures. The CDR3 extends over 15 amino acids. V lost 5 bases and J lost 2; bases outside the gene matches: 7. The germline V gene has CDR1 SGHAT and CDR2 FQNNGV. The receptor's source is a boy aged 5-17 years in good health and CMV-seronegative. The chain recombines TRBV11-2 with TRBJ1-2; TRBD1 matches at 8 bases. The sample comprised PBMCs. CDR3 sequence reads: CASSTRQGRNYGYTF. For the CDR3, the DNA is TGTGCCAGCAGCACCCGACAGGGGCGCAACTATGGCTACACCTTC. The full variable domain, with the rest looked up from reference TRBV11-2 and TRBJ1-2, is EAGVAQSPRYKIIEKRQSVAFWCNPISGHATLYWYQQILGQGPKLLIQFQNNGVVDDSQLPKDRFSAERLKGVDSTLKIQPAKLEDSAVYLCASSTRQGRNYGYTFGSGTRLTVV.